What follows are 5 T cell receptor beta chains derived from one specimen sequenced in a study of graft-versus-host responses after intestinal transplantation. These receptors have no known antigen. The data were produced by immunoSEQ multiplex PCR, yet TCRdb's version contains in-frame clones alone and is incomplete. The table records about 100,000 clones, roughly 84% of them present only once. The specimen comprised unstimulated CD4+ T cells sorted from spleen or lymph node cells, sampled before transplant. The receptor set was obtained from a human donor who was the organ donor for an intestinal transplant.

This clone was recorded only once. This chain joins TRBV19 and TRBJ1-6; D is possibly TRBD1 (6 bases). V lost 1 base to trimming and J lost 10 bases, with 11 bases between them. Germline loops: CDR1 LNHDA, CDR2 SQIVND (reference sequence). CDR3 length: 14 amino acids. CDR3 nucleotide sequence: TGTGCCAGTAGTATAGGGGCAGGGGAATCACCCCTCCACTTT. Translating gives CASSIGAGESPLHF.

CDR3 coding DNA: TGTGCCAGCAGCTCGGACAGGGGCAATTCACCCCTCCACTTT. Amino acid sequence: CASSSDRGNSPLHF. V is TRBV11-2 and J is TRBJ1-6; TRBD1 matches 9 bases. There are 14 residues in the CDR3. Germline trimming cut 4 bases from V and 7 bases from J; bases unmatched to any gene: 2. The germline V gene encodes CDR1 SGHAT and CDR2 FQNNGV.

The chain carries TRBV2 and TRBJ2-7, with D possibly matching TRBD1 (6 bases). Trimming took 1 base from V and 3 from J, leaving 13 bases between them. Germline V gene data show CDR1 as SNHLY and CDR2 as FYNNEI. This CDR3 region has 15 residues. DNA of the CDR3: TGTGCCAGCAGTGAAGGGACAGTGACCTTCTACGAGCAGTACTTC. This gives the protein CASSEGTVTFYEQYF.

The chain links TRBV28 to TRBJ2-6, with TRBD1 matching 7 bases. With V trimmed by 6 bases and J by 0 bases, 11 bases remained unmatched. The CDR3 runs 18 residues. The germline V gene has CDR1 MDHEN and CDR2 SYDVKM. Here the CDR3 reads CASRTSGTANSGANVLTF. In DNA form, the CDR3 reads TGTGCCAGCAGAACCTCCGGGACAGCGAACTCTGGGGCCAACGTCCTGACTTTC.

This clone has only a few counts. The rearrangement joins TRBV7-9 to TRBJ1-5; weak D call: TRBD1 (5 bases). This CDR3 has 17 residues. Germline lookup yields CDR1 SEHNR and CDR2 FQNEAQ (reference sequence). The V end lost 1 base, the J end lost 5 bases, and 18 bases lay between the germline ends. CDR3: CASSLGLGGGWDQPQHF. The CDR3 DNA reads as TGTGCCAGCAGCTTAGGCCTCGGGGGGGGTTGGGATCAGCCCCAGCATTTT.